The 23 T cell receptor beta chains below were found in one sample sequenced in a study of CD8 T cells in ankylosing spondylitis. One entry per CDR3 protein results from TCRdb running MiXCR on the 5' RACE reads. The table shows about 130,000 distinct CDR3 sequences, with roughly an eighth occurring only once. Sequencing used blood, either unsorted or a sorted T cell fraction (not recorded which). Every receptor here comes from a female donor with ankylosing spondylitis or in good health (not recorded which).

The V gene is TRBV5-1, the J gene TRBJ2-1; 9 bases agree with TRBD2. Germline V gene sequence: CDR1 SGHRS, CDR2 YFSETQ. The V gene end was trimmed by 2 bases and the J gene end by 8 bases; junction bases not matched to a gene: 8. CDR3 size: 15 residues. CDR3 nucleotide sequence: TGCGCCAGCAGCTTCTTAGCGGGAGCTGGTGATGAGCAGTTCTTC. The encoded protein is CASSFLAGAGDEQFF.

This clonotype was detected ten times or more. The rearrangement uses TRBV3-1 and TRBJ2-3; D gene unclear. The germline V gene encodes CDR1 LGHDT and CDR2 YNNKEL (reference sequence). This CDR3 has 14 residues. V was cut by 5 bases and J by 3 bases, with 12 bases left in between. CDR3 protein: CASSEPGLTDTQYF. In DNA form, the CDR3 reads TGTGCCAGCAGCGAACCAGGATTAACAGATACGCAGTATTTT.

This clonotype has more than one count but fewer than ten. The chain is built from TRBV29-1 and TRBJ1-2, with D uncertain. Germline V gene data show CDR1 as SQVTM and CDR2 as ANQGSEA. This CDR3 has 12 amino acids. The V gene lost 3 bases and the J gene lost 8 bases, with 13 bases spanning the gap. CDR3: CSVDTAGGGYTF. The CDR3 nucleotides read TGCAGCGTTGATACTGCTGGTGGGGGCTACACCTTC.

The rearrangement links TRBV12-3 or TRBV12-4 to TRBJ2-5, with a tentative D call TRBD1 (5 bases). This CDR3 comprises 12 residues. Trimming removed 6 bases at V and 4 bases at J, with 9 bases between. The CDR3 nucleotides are TGTGCCAGCAGGGGGCAGGTAGAGACCCAGTACTTC. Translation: CASRGQVETQYF.

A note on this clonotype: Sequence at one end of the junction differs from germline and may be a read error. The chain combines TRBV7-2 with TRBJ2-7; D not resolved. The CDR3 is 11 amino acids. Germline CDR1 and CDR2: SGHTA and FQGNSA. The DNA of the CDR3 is TGTGCCAGCAGCACAAACTACGGGCAGTACTTC. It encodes CASSTNYGQYF.

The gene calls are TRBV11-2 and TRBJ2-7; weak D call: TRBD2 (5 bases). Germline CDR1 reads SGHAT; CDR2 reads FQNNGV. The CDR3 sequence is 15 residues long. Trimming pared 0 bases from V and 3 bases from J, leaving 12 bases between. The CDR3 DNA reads TGTGCCAGCAGCTTAGAGCAGGACTTCTACTACGAGCAGTACTTC. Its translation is CASSLEQDFYYEQYF.

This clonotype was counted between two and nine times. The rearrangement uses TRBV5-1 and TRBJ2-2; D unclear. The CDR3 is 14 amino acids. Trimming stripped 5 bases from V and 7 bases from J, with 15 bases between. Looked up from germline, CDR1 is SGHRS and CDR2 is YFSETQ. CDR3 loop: CASRSGPGNGELFF. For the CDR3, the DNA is TGCGCCAGCAGATCCGGCCCTGGGAACGGGGAGCTGTTTTTT.

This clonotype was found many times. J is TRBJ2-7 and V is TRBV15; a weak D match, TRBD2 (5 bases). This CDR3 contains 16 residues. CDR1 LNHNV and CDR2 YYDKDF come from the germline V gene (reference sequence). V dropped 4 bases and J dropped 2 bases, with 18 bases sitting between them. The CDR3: CATSTPRAESTYEQYF. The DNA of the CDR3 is TGTGCCACCAGCACCCCGCGGGCGGAATCCACCTACGAGCAGTACTTC.

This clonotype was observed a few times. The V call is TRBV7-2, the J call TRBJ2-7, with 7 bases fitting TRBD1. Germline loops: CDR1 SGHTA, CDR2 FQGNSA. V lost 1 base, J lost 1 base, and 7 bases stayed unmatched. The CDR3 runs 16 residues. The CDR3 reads CASSLDGTAYSYEQYF. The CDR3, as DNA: TGTGCCAGCAGCTTAGATGGGACAGCTTATTCCTACGAGCAGTACTTC.

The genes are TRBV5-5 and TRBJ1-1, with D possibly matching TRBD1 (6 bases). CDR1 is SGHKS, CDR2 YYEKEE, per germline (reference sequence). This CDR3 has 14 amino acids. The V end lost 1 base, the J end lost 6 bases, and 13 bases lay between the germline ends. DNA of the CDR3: TGTGCCAGCAGCTTGACAGGGCCATCCCCTGAAGCTTTCTTT. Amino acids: CASSLTGPSPEAFF.

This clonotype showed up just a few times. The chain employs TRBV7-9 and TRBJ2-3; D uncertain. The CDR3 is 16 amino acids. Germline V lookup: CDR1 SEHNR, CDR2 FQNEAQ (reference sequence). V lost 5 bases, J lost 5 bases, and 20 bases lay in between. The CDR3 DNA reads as TGTGCCAGCAGCGCCAAATTGGCGGTTCTGAGAGATACGCAGTATTTT. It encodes CASSAKLAVLRDTQYF. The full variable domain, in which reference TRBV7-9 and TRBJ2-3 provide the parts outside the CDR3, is DTGVSQNPRHKITKRGQNVTFRCDPISEHNRLYWYRQTLGQGPEFLTYFQNEAQLEKSRLLSDRFSAERPKGSFSTLEIQRTEQGDSAMYLCASSAKLAVLRDTQYFGPGTRLTVL.

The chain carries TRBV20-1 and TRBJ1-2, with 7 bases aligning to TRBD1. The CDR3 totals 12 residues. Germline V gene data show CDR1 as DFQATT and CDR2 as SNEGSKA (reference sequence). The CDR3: CSAKQGIDGYTF. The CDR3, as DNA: TGCAGCGCCAAACAGGGGATAGACGGCTACACCTTC.

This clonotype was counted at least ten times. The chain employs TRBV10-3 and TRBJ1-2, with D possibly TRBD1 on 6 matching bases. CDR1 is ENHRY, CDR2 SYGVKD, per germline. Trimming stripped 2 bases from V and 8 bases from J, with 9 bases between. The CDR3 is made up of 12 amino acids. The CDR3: CAISETGKGYTF. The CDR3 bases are TGTGCCATCAGTGAGACAGGGAAAGGCTACACCTTC.

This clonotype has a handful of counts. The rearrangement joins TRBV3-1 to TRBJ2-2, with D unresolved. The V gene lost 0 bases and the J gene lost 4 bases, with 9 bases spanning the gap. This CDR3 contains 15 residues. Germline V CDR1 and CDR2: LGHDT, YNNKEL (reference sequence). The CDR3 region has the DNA TGTGCCAGCAGCCAAGAGGGTGGGATCACCGGGGAGCTGTTTTTT. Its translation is CASSQEGGITGELFF.

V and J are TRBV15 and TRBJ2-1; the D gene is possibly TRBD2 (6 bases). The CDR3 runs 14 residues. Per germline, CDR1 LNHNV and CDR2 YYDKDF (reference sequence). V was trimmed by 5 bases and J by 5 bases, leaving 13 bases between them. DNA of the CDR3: TGTGCCACCAGCCCCTTGCGGGGCGACAATGAGCAGTTCTTC. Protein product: CATSPLRGDNEQFF.

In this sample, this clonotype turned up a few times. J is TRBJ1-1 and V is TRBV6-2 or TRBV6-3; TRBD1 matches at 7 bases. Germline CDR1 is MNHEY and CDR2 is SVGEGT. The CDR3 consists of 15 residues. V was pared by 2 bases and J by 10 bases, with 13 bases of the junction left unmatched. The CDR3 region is CASSYGDSQHLGAFF. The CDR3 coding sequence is TGTGCCAGCAGTTACGGGGACAGCCAACACTTAGGAGCTTTCTTT.

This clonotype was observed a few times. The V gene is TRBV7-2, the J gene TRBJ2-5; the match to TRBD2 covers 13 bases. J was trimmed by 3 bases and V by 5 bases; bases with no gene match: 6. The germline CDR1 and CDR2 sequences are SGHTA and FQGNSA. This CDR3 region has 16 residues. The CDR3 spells CASSRWTSGSKETQYF. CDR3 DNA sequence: TGTGCCAGCAGCCGCTGGACTAGCGGGAGCAAAGAGACCCAGTACTTC.

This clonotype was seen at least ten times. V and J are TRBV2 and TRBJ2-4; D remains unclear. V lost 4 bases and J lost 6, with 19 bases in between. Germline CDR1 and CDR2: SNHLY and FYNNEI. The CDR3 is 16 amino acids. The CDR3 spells CASSGFPGERGNIQYF. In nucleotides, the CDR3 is TGTGCCAGCAGTGGGTTTCCTGGGGAAAGAGGAAACATTCAGTACTTC.

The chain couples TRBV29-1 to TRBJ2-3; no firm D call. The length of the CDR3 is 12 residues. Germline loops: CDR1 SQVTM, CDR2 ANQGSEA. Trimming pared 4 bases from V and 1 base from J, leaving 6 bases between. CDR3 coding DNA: TGCAGCGTTGGTGGTGGCACAGATACGCAGTATTTT. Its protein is CSVGGGTDTQYF.

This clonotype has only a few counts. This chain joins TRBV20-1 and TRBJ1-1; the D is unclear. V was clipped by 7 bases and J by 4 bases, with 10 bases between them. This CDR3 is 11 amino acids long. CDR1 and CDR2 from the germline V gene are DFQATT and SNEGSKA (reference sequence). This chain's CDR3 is CSVRAATEAFF. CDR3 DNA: TGCAGTGTGCGGGCGGCCACTGAAGCTTTCTTT.

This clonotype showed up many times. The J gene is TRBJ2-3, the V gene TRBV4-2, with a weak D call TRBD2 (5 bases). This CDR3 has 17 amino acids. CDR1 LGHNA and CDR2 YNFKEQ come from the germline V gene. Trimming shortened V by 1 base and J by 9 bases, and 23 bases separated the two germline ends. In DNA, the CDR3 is TGTGCCAGCAGCCAAGGCCTAGGCGGGTTCCGTCTAGAGACGCAGTATTTT. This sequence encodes CASSQGLGGFRLETQYF.

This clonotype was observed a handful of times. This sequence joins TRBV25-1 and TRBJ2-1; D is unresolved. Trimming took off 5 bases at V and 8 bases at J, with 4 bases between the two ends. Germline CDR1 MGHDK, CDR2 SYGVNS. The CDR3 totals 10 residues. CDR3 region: CASSFDEQFF. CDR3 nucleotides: TGTGCCAGCAGTTTCGATGAGCAGTTCTTC.

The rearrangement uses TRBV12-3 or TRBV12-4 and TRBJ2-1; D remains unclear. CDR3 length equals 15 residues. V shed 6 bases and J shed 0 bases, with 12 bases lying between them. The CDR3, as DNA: TGTGCCAGCAGCACCGGGTCGAGCTCCTACAATGAGCAGTTCTTC. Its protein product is CASSTGSSSYNEQFF.